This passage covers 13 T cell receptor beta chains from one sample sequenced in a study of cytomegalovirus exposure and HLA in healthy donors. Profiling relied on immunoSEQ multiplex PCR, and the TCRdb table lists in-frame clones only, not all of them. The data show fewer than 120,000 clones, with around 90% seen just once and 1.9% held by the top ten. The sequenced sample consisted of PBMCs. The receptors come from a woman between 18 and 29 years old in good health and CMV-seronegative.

CDR3: CASSDTGTGTDEQYF. In DNA form, the CDR3 reads TGTGCCAGCAGCGATACCGGGACAGGGACCGACGAGCAGTACTTC. The chain couples TRBV4-2 to TRBJ2-7, with TRBD1 matching over 9 bases. This CDR3 contains 15 residues. The germline gives CDR1 LGHNA, CDR2 YNFKEQ. V gave up 5 bases and J gave up 5 bases; unmatched junction bases: 10.

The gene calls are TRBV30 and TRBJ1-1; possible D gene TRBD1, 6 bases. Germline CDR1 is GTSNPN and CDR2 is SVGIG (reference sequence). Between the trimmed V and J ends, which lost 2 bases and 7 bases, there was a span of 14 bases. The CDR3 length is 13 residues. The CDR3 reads CAWSLDPGVEAFF. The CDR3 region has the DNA TGTGCCTGGAGTTTAGACCCAGGGGTTGAAGCTTTCTTT.

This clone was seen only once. Written as DNA, the CDR3 is TGTGCCAGCAGGCTCCTCCAGGGTGACTATGGCTACACCTTC. This gives the protein CASRLLQGDYGYTF. The chain combines TRBV28 with TRBJ1-2; the D gene is possibly TRBD1 (5 bases). This CDR3 is 14 amino acids long. Germline V gene lookup returns CDR1 MDHEN and CDR2 SYDVKM. The germline V and J ends were trimmed by 6 bases and 3 bases, with 14 bases remaining between them.

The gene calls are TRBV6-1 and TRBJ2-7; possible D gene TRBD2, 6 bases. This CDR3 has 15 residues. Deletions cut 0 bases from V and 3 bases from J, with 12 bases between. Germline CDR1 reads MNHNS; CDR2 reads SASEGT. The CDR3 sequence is CASSEALGSGYEQYF. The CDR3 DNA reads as TGTGCCAGCAGTGAAGCGCTTGGTAGCGGCTACGAGCAGTACTTC.

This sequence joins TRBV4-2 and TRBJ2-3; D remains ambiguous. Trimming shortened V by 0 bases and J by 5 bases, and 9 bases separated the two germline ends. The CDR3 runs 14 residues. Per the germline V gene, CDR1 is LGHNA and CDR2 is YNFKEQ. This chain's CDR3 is CASSQDHGQDTQYF. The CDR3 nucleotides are TGTGCCAGCAGCCAAGATCATGGGCAAGATACGCAGTATTTT.

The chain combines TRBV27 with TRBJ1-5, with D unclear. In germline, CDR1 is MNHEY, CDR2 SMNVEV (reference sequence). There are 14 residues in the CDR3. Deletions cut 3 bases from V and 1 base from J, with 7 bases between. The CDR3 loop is CASSFGQSNQPQHF. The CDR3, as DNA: TGTGCCAGCAGTTTTGGGCAGAGCAATCAGCCCCAGCATTTT.

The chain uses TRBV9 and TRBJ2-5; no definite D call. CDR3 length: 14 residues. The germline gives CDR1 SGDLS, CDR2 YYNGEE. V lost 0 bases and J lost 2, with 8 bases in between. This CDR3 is CASSVEAVQETQYF. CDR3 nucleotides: TGTGCCAGCAGCGTAGAGGCGGTACAAGAGACCCAGTACTTC.

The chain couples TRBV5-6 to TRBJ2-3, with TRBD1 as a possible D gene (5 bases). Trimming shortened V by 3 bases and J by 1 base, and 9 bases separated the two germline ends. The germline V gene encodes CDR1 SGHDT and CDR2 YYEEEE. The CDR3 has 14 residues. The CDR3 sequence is CASSYTTGTDTQYF. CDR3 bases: TGTGCCAGCAGCTACACGACAGGCACAGATACGCAGTATTTT.

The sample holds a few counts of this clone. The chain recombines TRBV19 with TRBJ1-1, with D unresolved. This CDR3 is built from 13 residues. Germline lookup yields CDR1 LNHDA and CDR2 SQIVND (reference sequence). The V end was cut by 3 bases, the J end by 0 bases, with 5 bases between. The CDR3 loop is CASSIRVNTEAFF. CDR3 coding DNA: TGTGCCAGTAGTATCCGGGTGAACACTGAAGCTTTCTTT. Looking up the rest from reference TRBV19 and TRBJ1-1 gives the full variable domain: DGGITQSPKYLFRKEGQNVTLSCEQNLNHDAMYWYRQDPGQGLRLIYYSQIVNDFQKGDIAEGYSVSREKKESFPLTVTSAQKNPTAFYLCASSIRVNTEAFFGQGTRLTVV.

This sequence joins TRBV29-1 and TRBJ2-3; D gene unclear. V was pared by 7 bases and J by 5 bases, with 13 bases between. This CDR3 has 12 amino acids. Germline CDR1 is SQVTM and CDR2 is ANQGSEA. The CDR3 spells CSATVEIDTQYF. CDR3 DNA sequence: TGCAGCGCAACAGTCGAGATAGATACGCAGTATTTT.

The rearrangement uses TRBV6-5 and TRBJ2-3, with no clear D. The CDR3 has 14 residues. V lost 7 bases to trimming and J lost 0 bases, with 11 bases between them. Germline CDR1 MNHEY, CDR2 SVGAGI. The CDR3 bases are TGTGCCAGCAATACTGCGCTTAGCACAGATACGCAGTATTTT. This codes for CASNTALSTDTQYF.

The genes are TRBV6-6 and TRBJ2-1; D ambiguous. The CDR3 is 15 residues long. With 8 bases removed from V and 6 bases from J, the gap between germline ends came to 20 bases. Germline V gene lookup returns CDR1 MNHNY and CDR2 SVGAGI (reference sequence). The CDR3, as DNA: TGTGCCAGCCGCAGCGTCCGAGTCCATTCCAATGAGCAGTTCTTC. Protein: CASRSVRVHSNEQFF.

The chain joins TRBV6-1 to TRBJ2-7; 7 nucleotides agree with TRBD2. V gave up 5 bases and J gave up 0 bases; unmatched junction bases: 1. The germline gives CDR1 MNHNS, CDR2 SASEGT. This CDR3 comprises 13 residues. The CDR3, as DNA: TGTGCCAGCAGTTGGACTAGCTCCTACGAGCAGTACTTC. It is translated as CASSWTSSYEQYF.